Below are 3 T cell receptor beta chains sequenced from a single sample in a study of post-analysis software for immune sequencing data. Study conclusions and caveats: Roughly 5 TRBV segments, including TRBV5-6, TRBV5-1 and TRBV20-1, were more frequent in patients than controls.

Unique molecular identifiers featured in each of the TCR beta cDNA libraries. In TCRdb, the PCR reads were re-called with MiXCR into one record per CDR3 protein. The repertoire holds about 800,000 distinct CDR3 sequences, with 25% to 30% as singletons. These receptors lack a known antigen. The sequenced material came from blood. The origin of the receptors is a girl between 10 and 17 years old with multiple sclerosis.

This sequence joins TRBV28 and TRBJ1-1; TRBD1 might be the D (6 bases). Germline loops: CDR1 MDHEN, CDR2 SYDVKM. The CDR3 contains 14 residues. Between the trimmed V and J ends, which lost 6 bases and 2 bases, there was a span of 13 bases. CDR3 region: CASRSTGRNTEAFF. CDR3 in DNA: TGTGCCAGCAGATCGACAGGCCGAAACACTGAAGCTTTCTTT.

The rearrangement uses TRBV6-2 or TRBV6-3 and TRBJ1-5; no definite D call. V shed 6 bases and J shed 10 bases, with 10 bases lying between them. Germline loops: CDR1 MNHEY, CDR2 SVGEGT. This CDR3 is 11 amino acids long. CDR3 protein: CASRMPGPQHF. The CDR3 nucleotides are TGTGCCAGCAGAATGCCCGGTCCCCAGCATTTT.

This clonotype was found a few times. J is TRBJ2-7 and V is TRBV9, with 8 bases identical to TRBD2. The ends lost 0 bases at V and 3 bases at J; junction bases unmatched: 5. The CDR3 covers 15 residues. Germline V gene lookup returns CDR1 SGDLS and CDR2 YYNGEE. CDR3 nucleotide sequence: TGTGCCAGCAGCGTAGGCCCAGCGGGAGTCTACGAGCAGTACTTC. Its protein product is CASSVGPAGVYEQYF.